A selection of T cell receptor beta chains follows, all from one sample in a study of monozygotic twins with inflammatory bowel disease. TCRdb re-called the 5' RACE reads, yielding one record per CDR3 amino acid sequence without DNA. The table for this sample gives around 410,000 distinct CDR3 sequences. The sequenced material came from blood. Receptors were obtained from a human donor with ulcerative colitis or Crohn's disease, or a healthy co-twin of an affected twin (not recorded which). Each CDR3 is given with its conserved first and last residue. The order of the fields is V gene, J gene, CDR3 protein.

>TRBV4-1|TRBJ1-2
CASSSKGGSGAENYGYTF
>TRBV9|TRBJ2-1
CASSWGTSGRTNEQFF
>TRBV12-3/TRBV12-4|TRBJ1-2
CASSLNSQNGYTF
>TRBV12-3/TRBV12-4|TRBJ1-6
CASSFSGVNSPLHF
>TRBV10-3|TRBJ2-2
CATLFRGGELFF
>TRBV6-1|TRBJ2-7
CASSRTSGRLRSPGEQYF
>TRBV7-2|TRBJ2-7
CASSLSTAHYEQYF
>TRBV5-4|TRBJ2-7
CASSEGVTVPGNEQYF
>TRBV11-2|TRBJ2-2
CASSYNQGVIGELFF
>TRBV28|TRBJ2-1
CASTPPGGPHEQFF
>TRBV5-1|TRBJ1-6
CASSPRTSPNSPLHF
>TRBV29-1|TRBJ2-3
CSVVSGIVDTQYF
>TRBV3-1|TRBJ1-1
CASSLTENTEAFF
>TRBV6-2/TRBV6-3|TRBJ1-1
CASRRKGGTEAFF
>TRBV9|TRBJ2-2
CASSVASQPPGELFF
>TRBV19|TRBJ1-5
CASSIAGAVHSNQPQHF
>TRBV7-9|TRBJ1-6
CASSFAGVYNSPLHF
>TRBV7-8|TRBJ2-4
CASSSGGVGLAGTKNIQYF
>TRBV5-1|TRBJ1-4
CASSLGQYNEKLFF
>TRBV29-1|TRBJ2-1
CSVCRRVSYNEQFF
>TRBV20-1|TRBJ2-1
CSARGGLGRSSYNEQFF
>TRBV5-1|TRBJ2-1
CASSIRLAGALQSEQFF
>TRBV12-3/TRBV12-4|TRBJ1-1
CASSSYGRGASTEAFF
>TRBV30|TRBJ1-2
CAWSVLRLADGYTF
>TRBV7-2|TRBJ2-1
CATLTGQFYNEQFF
>TRBV5-1|TRBJ2-5
CASGQQGIGETQYF
>TRBV20-1|TRBJ2-5
CSASTPRETQYF
>TRBV5-5|TRBJ2-7
CASSMDRRYEQYF
>TRBV6-1|TRBJ1-5
CATRPLQGLGEPQHF
>TRBV12-3/TRBV12-4|TRBJ1-2
CASSPGQGHDYGYTF
>TRBV15|TRBJ2-4
CATSRDRDRPLAKNIQYF
>TRBV7-2|TRBJ1-3
CASSSEGYSGNTIYF
>TRBV4-1|TRBJ1-2
CASSQDLQGYYGYTF
>TRBV20-1|TRBJ2-3
CSAIIEQTVGDTQYF
>TRBV28|TRBJ2-5
CASRPRGSRQTQYF
>TRBV7-9|TRBJ1-5
CASSSTGVHQPQHF
>TRBV7-9|TRBJ2-2
CASSSGQGVNTGELFF
>TRBV5-1|TRBJ2-7
CASSLQGDSYEQYF
>TRBV3-1|TRBJ1-2
CASSQPRQGVFGYTF
>TRBV29-1|TRBJ1-3
CSVDPGYGNTIYF
>TRBV7-6|TRBJ1-1
CASSLGGQDTEAFF
>TRBV20-1|TRBJ1-2
CSAREGDGYGYTF
>TRBV20-1|TRBJ2-2
CSAEITGTANTGELFF
>TRBV20-1|TRBJ2-5
CSVGRGYQETQYF
>TRBV3-1|TRBJ2-5
CASSQGLAGGREGTQYF
>TRBV5-1|TRBJ1-1
CASSLSLTENTEAFF
>TRBV18|TRBJ2-1
CASSPLGTGYDEQFF
>TRBV6-6|TRBJ1-1
CASRPTGGTEAFF
>TRBV7-2|TRBJ1-6
CASSDSAEAYNSPLHF
>TRBV25-1|TRBJ2-1
CASSEIQGAGYNEQFF
>TRBV24-1|TRBJ2-1
CATSDPAGGPGDNEQFF
>TRBV6-1|TRBJ2-3
CAGAPGDLYTDTQYF
>TRBV9|TRBJ2-7
CASSVKSSGPRAEQYF
>TRBV4-1|TRBJ2-5
CASTPHGSGPPETQYF
>TRBV5-1|TRBJ2-6
CASSLRVRRRDFSGANVLTF